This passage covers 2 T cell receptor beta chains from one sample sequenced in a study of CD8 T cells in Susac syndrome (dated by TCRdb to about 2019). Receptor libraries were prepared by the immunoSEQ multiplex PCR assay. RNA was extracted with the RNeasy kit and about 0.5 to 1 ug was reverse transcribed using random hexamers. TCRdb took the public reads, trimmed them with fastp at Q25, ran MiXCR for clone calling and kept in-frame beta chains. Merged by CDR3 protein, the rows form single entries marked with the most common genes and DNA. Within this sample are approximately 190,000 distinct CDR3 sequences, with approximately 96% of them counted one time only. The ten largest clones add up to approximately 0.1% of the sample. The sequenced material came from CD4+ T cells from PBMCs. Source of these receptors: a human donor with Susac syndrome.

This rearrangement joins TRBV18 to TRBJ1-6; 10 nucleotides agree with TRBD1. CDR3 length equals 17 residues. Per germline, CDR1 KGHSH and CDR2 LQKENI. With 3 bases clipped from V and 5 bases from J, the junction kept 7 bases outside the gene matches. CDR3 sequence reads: CASSPLDRGGNNSPLHF. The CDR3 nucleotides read TGTGCCAGCTCACCCCTGGACAGGGGGGGAAATAATTCACCCCTCCACTTT.

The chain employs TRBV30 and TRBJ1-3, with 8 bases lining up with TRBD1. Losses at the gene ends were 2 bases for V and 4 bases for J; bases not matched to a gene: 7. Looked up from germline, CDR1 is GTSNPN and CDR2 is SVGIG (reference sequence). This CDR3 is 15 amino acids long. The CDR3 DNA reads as TGTGCCTGGAGTCCCTTGGACAGGGACGGAAACACCATATATTTT. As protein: CAWSPLDRDGNTIYF.